The clone carrying this TCR beta chain was recorded only once. What it binds is unknown. Time point given: week 47, end of study. Each dose delivered 300 ug of mutant IDH1 20-mer peptide subcutaneously with imiquimod. V was shortened by 9 bases and J by 5 bases, with 10 bases between the two germline ends. This CDR3 contains 11 residues. Germline V gene sequence: CDR1 ENHRY, CDR2 SYGVKD. Method: immunoSEQ multiplex PCR; TCRdb's copy keeps in-frame clones and lacks some. The sample lists nearly 50,000 clones; approximately 88% were seen once. These data belong to a study of a mutant IDH1 vaccine in newly diagnosed glioma. Whole-study context: Vaccines were begun 4-6 weeks after radiotherapy alone, or with temozolomide cycles.

This TCR derives from a woman aged 25 to 39 with glioma. Some clones in this sample may be carry-over from other donors' samples. The sequencing used PBMCs, collected from a glioma patient whose treatment included an IDH1 peptide vaccine. V is TRBV10-3 and J is TRBJ1-2, with D possibly being TRBD1 (5 bases). CDR3 sequence reads: CAIRRTYGYTF. CDR3 DNA: TGTGCCATTCGGAGGACATATGGCTACACCTTC.